Sequencing of this T cell receptor beta chain was carried out in a study of PD-1 blockade in classical Hodgkin lymphoma. Overall study results and limits: The diversity seen at baseline in complete responders resembled that of newly diagnosed patients.

This clone appeared once. Its antigen is unidentified. No patient escaped relapse after autologous stem cell transplantation, and brentuximab vedotin exposure varied. The table came from immunoSEQ multiplex PCR; TCRdb's copy has only in-frame clones and leaves some out. The top ten clones hold roughly a fifth of a sample with approximately 84,000 clones, 75% to 90% of them seen once. CDR1 is SGHTA, CDR2 FQGNSA, per germline. Trimming removed 3 bases at V and 4 bases at J, with 15 bases between. CDR3 length: 15 residues. Sequenced here: peripheral blood mononuclear cells (PBMCs), sampled at baseline. The receptor comes from a human donor with classical Hodgkin lymphoma. The V gene is TRBV7-2, the J gene TRBJ1-2; D is uncertain. The CDR3 reads CASSFLVEQPYGYTF. The CDR3 DNA sequence: TGTGCCAGCAGCTTCTTAGTAGAACAGCCCTATGGCTACACCTTC.